Following are 6 T cell receptor beta chains from one sample sequenced in a study of blood T cell repertoires in COVID-19. Method: immunoSEQ multiplex PCR; TCRdb's copy keeps in-frame clones and lacks some. The sample comprises approximately 230,000 clones, roughly 87% of which are singletons, and roughly 3% rests with the top ten. Sequencing was done on a sample of peripheral blood. These receptors came from a man aged 18 to 29 with active or convalescent COVID-19.

The CDR3 nucleotides read TGTGCCAGCAGTTTCGGTAATCAGCCCCAGCATTTT. It specifies CASSFGNQPQHF. V usage is TRBV28 and J usage is TRBJ1-5; D gene uncertain. The germline V gene has CDR1 MDHEN and CDR2 SYDVKM. The length of the CDR3 is 12 residues. The V end lost 3 bases, the J end lost 4 bases, and 4 bases lay between the germline ends.

The J gene is TRBJ2-3, the V gene TRBV5-6, with a possible D match to TRBD1 (6 bases). Trimming stripped 0 bases from V and 2 bases from J, with 16 bases between. The CDR3 is 17 residues long. The V gene's germline CDR1 is SGHDT and CDR2 YYEEEE. The CDR3 loop is CASSLGSRGLPTDTQYF. The CDR3 DNA is TGTGCCAGCAGCTTGGGGTCCAGGGGCCTTCCCACAGATACGCAGTATTTT.

The CDR3 DNA is TGTGCCAGCTCACCATCGCAGTCAGGGACAGGGTATGGCTACACCTTC. This gives the protein CASSPSQSGTGYGYTF. V usage is TRBV18 and J usage is TRBJ1-2; 9 nucleotides line up with TRBD1. The germline CDR1 and CDR2 sequences are KGHSH and LQKENI. Losses at the gene ends were 2 bases for V and 5 bases for J; bases not matched to a gene: 9. The CDR3 is 16 residues long.

The gene calls are TRBV13 and TRBJ2-1; a weak D match, TRBD2 (5 bases). V was cut by 5 bases and J by 0 bases, with 8 bases left in between. Germline V CDR1 and CDR2: PRHDT, FYEKMQ (reference sequence). The CDR3 totals 14 residues. The CDR3 DNA sequence: TGTGCCAGCAGCCGCCGGGGCTCCTACAATGAGCAGTTCTTC. It specifies CASSRRGSYNEQFF.

This clone was recorded a few times. The chain carries TRBV2 and TRBJ2-3; TRBD2 matches 11 bases. Germline lookup yields CDR1 SNHLY and CDR2 FYNNEI. CDR3 length: 17 residues. The trim removed 7 bases at V and 1 base at J, leaving 10 bases unmatched. Written as DNA, the CDR3 is TGTGCCAGCACCCCCTTCCTGACTAGCGGGGGCACAGATACGCAGTATTTT. Its protein product is CASTPFLTSGGTDTQYF.

CDR3 in DNA: TGCGCCAGCAGCTTAGGGACAGGGGGGCAGCCCCAGCATTTT. Protein: CASSLGTGGQPQHF. This sequence joins TRBV5-1 and TRBJ1-5; 11 bases are shared with TRBD1. Germline loops: CDR1 SGHRS, CDR2 YFSETQ. The CDR3 is made up of 14 amino acids. Trimming removed 2 bases from V and 7 bases from J; junction bases left unmatched: 2.